One and the same sample provided the 10 T cell receptor beta chains below, sequenced in a study of shared clonotypes between healthy human individuals (TCRdb year 2020). Receptor libraries were prepared by the immunoSEQ multiplex PCR assay. TCRdb holds this immuneACCESS table with in-frame rearrangements only. Some clones are missing; in checked studies, unresolved V genes explain under half, and the rest has no known cause. Counted in this sample were around 350,000 clones; around 79% of them appeared once. 10% of the sample comes from the top ten. Sequencing used memory CD4+ T cells sorted from blood. The cell subset or site label of this sample denotes: CD45RA-negative fraction. Every receptor here comes from a man aged 30-40 years in good health.

The table lists this clone with a count of one. This chain links TRBV27 with TRBJ1-5; D uncertain. Between the trimmed V and J ends, which lost 6 bases and 5 bases, there was a span of 14 bases. This CDR3 comprises 14 residues. The V gene's germline CDR1 is MNHEY and CDR2 SMNVEV (reference sequence). CDR3: CASSITDAYQPQHF. CDR3 DNA: TGTGCCAGCAGCATAACGGACGCCTATCAGCCCCAGCATTTT.

The genes are TRBV6-1 and TRBJ2-3; D gene uncertain. CDR1 is MNHNS and CDR2 is SASEGT in the germline V gene. The CDR3 totals 14 residues. V was shortened by 5 bases and J by 0 bases, with 9 bases between the two germline ends. CDR3 region: CASSLDISTDTQYF. The CDR3, as DNA: TGTGCCAGCAGTTTGGATATTAGCACAGATACGCAGTATTTT.

This chain connects TRBV15 to TRBJ2-5; weak D call: TRBD1 (6 bases). The CDR3 runs to 16 residues. In germline, CDR1 is LNHNV, CDR2 YYDKDF (reference sequence). V was trimmed by 8 bases and J by 5 bases, leaving 24 bases between them. The CDR3 here is CATSPPWAGAFETQYF. In nucleotides, the CDR3 is TGTGCCACCTCTCCTCCCTGGGCAGGGGCATTTGAGACCCAGTACTTC.

On this clone itself: Other DNA sequences in the same sample also yield this CDR3. The chain combines TRBV5-6 with TRBJ2-1; 8 bases match TRBD1. With 4 bases clipped from V and 1 base from J, the junction kept 4 bases outside the gene matches. The CDR3 totals 15 residues. The germline V gene encodes CDR1 SGHDT and CDR2 YYEEEE. CDR3 DNA sequence: TGTGCCAGCAGCCCCGGGACAGGATCCTACAATGAGCAGTTCTTC. Translated: CASSPGTGSYNEQFF.

This clone was recorded many times. This sequence joins TRBV2 and TRBJ2-3; D remains unclear. There are 13 residues in the CDR3. Germline V lookup: CDR1 SNHLY, CDR2 FYNNEI. The V gene lost 5 bases and the J gene lost 2 bases, with 8 bases spanning the gap. CDR3 amino acids: CASSMAFTDTQYF. The DNA for the CDR3 is TGTGCCAGCAGTATGGCCTTCACAGATACGCAGTATTTT.

The chain links TRBV5-6 to TRBJ1-2; 11 nucleotides line up with TRBD1. The V segment lost 5 bases and the J segment 7 bases; nucleotides outside the gene matches: 10. The CDR3 runs 15 residues. Per germline, CDR1 SGHDT and CDR2 YYEEEE. CDR3 sequence reads: CASRYGTGGLIGYTF. CDR3 in DNA: TGTGCCAGCAGATACGGGACAGGGGGATTAATTGGCTACACCTTC.

A few counts support this clone. This chain links TRBV5-8 with TRBJ2-1, with D maybe TRBD1 (5 bases). This CDR3 is 15 amino acids long. Trimming cost V 0 bases and J 6 bases, with 13 bases left between them. Per germline, CDR1 SGHTS and CDR2 YDEGEE. The CDR3 DNA is TGTGCCAGCAGCTTGGGCAGGGTAAAATTCAATGAGCAGTTCTTC. This gives the protein CASSLGRVKFNEQFF. The variable domain in full, with the rest retrieved from reference TRBV5-8 and TRBJ2-1, is EAGVTQSPTHLIKTRGQQATLRCSPISGHTSVYWYQQALGLGLQFLLWYDEGEERNRGNFPPRFSGRQFPNYSSELNVNALELEDSALYLCASSLGRVKFNEQFFGPGTRLTVL.

The CDR3 DNA follows: TGTGCCAGCAGCTTAAACCCCCATCAACTTTTGCAGGGGGCCACTGAAGCTTTCTTT. It specifies CASSLNPHQLLQGATEAFF. The chain recombines TRBV7-3 with TRBJ1-1, with 8 nucleotides matching TRBD1. Trimming took 1 base from V and 4 from J; bases not matched to a gene: 17. CDR1 is SGHTA and CDR2 is FQGTGA in the germline V gene. The length of the CDR3 is 19 residues.

This clone was counted between two and nine times. This chain connects TRBV15 to TRBJ2-7; 10 nucleotides line up with TRBD2. The CDR3 spans 15 residues. Germline V gene lookup returns CDR1 LNHNV and CDR2 YYDKDF (reference sequence). V lost 0 bases, J lost 5 bases, and 4 bases stayed unmatched. CDR3 residues: CATSRDLAGENEQYF. CDR3 nucleotides: TGTGCCACCAGCAGAGATCTAGCGGGAGAAAACGAGCAGTACTTC. Full variable domain (rest looked up from reference TRBV15 and TRBJ2-7): DAMVIQNPRYQVTQFGKPVTLSCSQTLNHNVMYWYQQKSSQAPKLLFHYYDKDFNNEADTPDNFQSRRPNTSFCFLDIRSPGLGDTAMYLCATSRDLAGENEQYFGPGTRLTVT.

A word on this clone: A junction boundary mismatches the germline segment, possibly from a read error. The CDR3 region has the DNA TGTGCCAGCTCACCTGGCGGGACAGCCATCGCCCTACGTTTC. Amino acids: CASSPGGTAIALRF. The genes are TRBV18 and TRBJ1-2; 7 bases agree with TRBD1. The germline gives CDR1 KGHSH, CDR2 LQKENI. The length of the CDR3 is 14 residues.